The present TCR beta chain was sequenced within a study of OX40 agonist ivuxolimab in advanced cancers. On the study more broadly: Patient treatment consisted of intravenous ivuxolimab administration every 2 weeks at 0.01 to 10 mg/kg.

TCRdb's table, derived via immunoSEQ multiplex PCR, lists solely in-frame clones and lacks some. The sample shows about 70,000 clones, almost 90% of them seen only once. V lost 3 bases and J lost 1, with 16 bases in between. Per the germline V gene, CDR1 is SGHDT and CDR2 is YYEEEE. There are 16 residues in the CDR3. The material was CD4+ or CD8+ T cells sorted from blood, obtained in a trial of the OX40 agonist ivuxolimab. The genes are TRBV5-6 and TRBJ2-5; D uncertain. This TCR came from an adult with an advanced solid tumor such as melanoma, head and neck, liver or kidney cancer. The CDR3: CASSSALGKGQETQYF. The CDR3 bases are TGTGCCAGCAGCTCAGCCCTTGGTAAGGGCCAAGAGACCCAGTACTTC.